A single sample gave rise to the 26 T cell receptor beta chains below, sequenced in a study of Ad26.COV2.S vaccination and SARS-CoV-2 variants. The treatment denotes: 15 to 20 received Ad26.COV2.S at low or high dose, single or two shots; a few received placebo; per-sample allocation not given. Samples were taken on day 63 after the first vaccine or placebo injection. Produced via immunoSEQ multiplex PCR; TCRdb's table is partial and in-frame only. The sample includes about 460,000 clones, approximately 90% seen only once; the top ten take 1.7%. Sequenced here: peripheral blood, sampled in a trial of Ad26.COV2.S vaccine versus placebo. The receptor source for this set is a person aged 18-65 years who received the Ad26.COV2.S COVID-19 vaccine or a placebo.

Of note for this clone: The sample contains more than one DNA sequence encoding this CDR3. The V gene is TRBV27, the J gene TRBJ2-7; weak D call: TRBD2 (5 bases). Per the germline V gene, CDR1 is MNHEY and CDR2 is SMNVEV (reference sequence). Trimming stripped 2 bases from V and 0 bases from J, with 8 bases between. The CDR3 runs to 14 residues. CDR3 sequence reads: CASSLAGSSYEQYF. For the CDR3, the DNA is TGTGCCAGCAGTTTAGCGGGTTCCTCCTACGAGCAGTACTTC.

The chain employs TRBV11-3 and TRBJ2-2; 8 nucleotides agree with TRBD1. J gave up 7 bases and V 5 bases, and 6 bases lay outside the gene matches. Germline CDR1 is SGHNT and CDR2 is YENEEA. This CDR3 is built from 14 residues. This CDR3 is CASSLDRENGELFF. In DNA, the CDR3 is TGTGCCAGCAGCCTGGACAGGGAAAACGGGGAGCTGTTTTTT.

The chain uses TRBV9 and TRBJ2-2; TRBD2 matches at 13 bases. With 3 bases clipped from V and 7 bases from J, the junction kept 9 bases outside the gene matches. This CDR3 spans 17 amino acids. Per germline, CDR1 SGDLS and CDR2 YYNGEE. The CDR3 sequence: CASSGLGLAGAGGELFF. The CDR3 bases are TGTGCCAGCAGCGGACTAGGACTAGCGGGAGCGGGCGGGGAGCTGTTTTTT.

The chain is built from TRBV11-2 and TRBJ2-1; 10 nucleotides align to TRBD2. Germline CDR1 is SGHAT and CDR2 is FQNNGV. The length of the CDR3 is 15 residues. Losses at the gene ends were 4 bases for V and 8 bases for J; bases not matched to a gene: 8. CDR3 coding DNA: TGTGCCAGCAGCTCTCTAGCGGGAGTTGGTGATGAGCAGTTCTTC. This translates into CASSSLAGVGDEQFF.

The chain links TRBV6-5 to TRBJ2-5; D perhaps matches TRBD1 (7 bases). CDR1 is MNHEY and CDR2 is SVGAGI in the germline V gene. This CDR3 spans 13 amino acids. With 7 bases removed from V and 5 bases from J, the gap between germline ends came to 14 bases. DNA of the CDR3: TGTGCCAGCAATCAGGCAGGGGGGGAGACCCAGTACTTC. Its protein is CASNQAGGETQYF.

This chain uses TRBV6-2 or TRBV6-3 with TRBJ2-7; 9 bases line up with TRBD1. Germline V gives CDR1 MNHEY, CDR2 SVGEGT. With V trimmed by 0 bases and J by 5 bases, 11 bases remained unmatched. The CDR3 is 17 amino acids. CDR3 loop: CASSYSRRTGVGNEQYF. DNA of the CDR3: TGTGCCAGCAGTTACTCCCGTCGGACAGGGGTAGGTAACGAGCAGTACTTC.

The chain has TRBV7-2 and TRBJ2-3; 11 nucleotides line up with TRBD2. The germline gives CDR1 SGHTA, CDR2 FQGNSA. V shed 1 base and J 1 base; nucleotides not matched to a gene: 4. This CDR3 contains 17 residues. The CDR3 reads CASSLGLAGGRTDTQYF. The CDR3 region has the DNA TGTGCCAGCAGCTTAGGCCTAGCGGGGGGCCGCACAGATACGCAGTATTTT.

A single count supports this clone. The V call is TRBV19, the J call TRBJ2-7; D gene ambiguous. The germline V gene has CDR1 LNHDA and CDR2 SQIVND (reference sequence). V dropped 4 bases and J dropped 2 bases, with 12 bases sitting between them. The CDR3 runs 14 residues. CDR3 region: CASSTWLSTYEQYF. The CDR3 DNA follows: TGTGCCAGTAGTACGTGGTTAAGTACCTACGAGCAGTACTTC. The full variable domain, with the rest looked up from reference TRBV19 and TRBJ2-7, is DGGITQSPKYLFRKEGQNVTLSCEQNLNHDAMYWYRQDPGQGLRLIYYSQIVNDFQKGDIAEGYSVSREKKESFPLTVTSAQKNPTAFYLCASSTWLSTYEQYFGPGTRLTVT.

This chain links TRBV12-3 or TRBV12-4 with TRBJ1-2; 9 bases match TRBD1. The CDR3 has 13 residues. Germline trimming cut 6 bases from V and 9 bases from J; bases unmatched to any gene: 8. The CDR3 reads CASSSDRGGSYTF. The CDR3 DNA follows: TGTGCCAGCAGCTCGGACAGGGGAGGGAGCTACACCTTC.

The chain couples TRBV6-1 to TRBJ1-5; D is undetermined. V was shortened by 6 bases and J by 6 bases, with 12 bases between the two germline ends. Germline lookup yields CDR1 MNHNS and CDR2 SASEGT. The CDR3 has 13 residues. For the CDR3, the DNA is TGTGCCAGCAGAATCGACGGAGGTCAGCCCCAGCATTTT. This gives the protein CASRIDGGQPQHF.

This sequence joins TRBV9 and TRBJ1-4; no clear D. The length of the CDR3 is 14 residues. Trimming left V 0 bases short and J 5 bases short, with 8 bases between. In germline, CDR1 is SGDLS, CDR2 YYNGEE. The CDR3 DNA reads as TGTGCCAGCAGCGTAGGATGGGGAAATGAAAAACTGTTTTTT. This codes for CASSVGWGNEKLFF.

The chain combines TRBV28 with TRBJ1-1, with a tentative D call TRBD1 (6 bases). The CDR3 is made up of 14 amino acids. Germline assignment: CDR1 MDHEN and CDR2 SYDVKM. Trimming pared 7 bases from V and 5 bases from J, leaving 17 bases between. The CDR3 bases are TGTGCCAGCACCGTGACAGGAAAGTTGACTGAAGCTTTCTTT. Its translation is CASTVTGKLTEAFF.

This rearrangement joins TRBV13 to TRBJ1-2, with no clear D. Germline CDR1 reads PRHDT; CDR2 reads FYEKMQ (reference sequence). The CDR3 consists of 13 residues. V was shortened by 6 bases and J by 8 bases, with 16 bases between the two germline ends. DNA of the CDR3: TGTGCCAGCAGTCCCGGGATCACCGAAGGCTACACCTTC. Translating it yields CASSPGITEGYTF.

This sequence joins TRBV24-1 and TRBJ2-5; a weak D match, TRBD1 (5 bases). Trimming took off 9 bases at V and 2 bases at J, with 21 bases between the two ends. This CDR3 spans 16 amino acids. Per the germline V gene, CDR1 is KGHDR and CDR2 is SFDVKD. Here the CDR3 reads CATDGLDKMSQETQYF. The CDR3 coding sequence is TGTGCCACCGATGGATTGGACAAAATGAGTCAAGAGACCCAGTACTTC.

This rearrangement joins TRBV5-1 to TRBJ1-1; D not resolved. The germline V and J ends were trimmed by 0 bases and 3 bases, with 6 bases remaining between them. The CDR3 has 13 amino acids. Germline V gene sequence: CDR1 SGHRS, CDR2 YFSETQ. The CDR3: CASSLEMHTEAFF. In DNA form, the CDR3 reads TGCGCCAGCAGCTTGGAGATGCACACTGAAGCTTTCTTT.

V and J are TRBV9 and TRBJ2-7, with TRBD1 matching 7 bases. With 0 bases clipped from V and 0 bases from J, the junction kept 6 bases outside the gene matches. The CDR3 has 16 amino acids. Germline V gives CDR1 SGDLS, CDR2 YYNGEE. CDR3: CASSVGGTASSYEQYF. The CDR3 nucleotides are TGTGCCAGCAGCGTAGGAGGGACAGCTAGCTCCTACGAGCAGTACTTC.

The chain couples TRBV7-3 to TRBJ2-1, with D perhaps matching TRBD2 (5 bases). The V end was cut by 2 bases, the J end by 5 bases, with 13 bases between. Germline values: CDR1 SGHTA, CDR2 FQGTGA. The CDR3 consists of 15 residues. CDR3 nucleotides: TGTGCCAGCAGCTTATCGTCTAGCAGGCACAATGAGCAGTTCTTC. This sequence encodes CASSLSSSRHNEQFF.

The chain carries TRBV6-2 or TRBV6-3 and TRBJ1-1; no reliable D call. This CDR3 has 12 amino acids. Trimming cost V 2 bases and J 14 bases, with 15 bases left between them. Germline assignment: CDR1 MNHEY and CDR2 SVGEGT. This CDR3 reads CASSYRGPFEFF. Here the CDR3 DNA reads TGTGCCAGCAGTTACCGAGGGCCTTTTGAATTCTTT.

This sequence joins TRBV30 and TRBJ1-1, with TRBD1 as a possible D gene (5 bases). The CDR3 is 13 amino acids. Germline V gene lookup returns CDR1 GTSNPN and CDR2 SVGIG (reference sequence). Trimming removed 5 bases from V and 0 bases from J, with 10 bases in between. The CDR3 is CAWARGMNTEAFF. The CDR3 region has the DNA TGTGCCTGGGCGAGGGGTATGAACACTGAAGCTTTCTTT.

The rearrangement uses TRBV28 and TRBJ1-5, with D maybe TRBD1 (5 bases). In germline, CDR1 is MDHEN, CDR2 SYDVKM. The CDR3 totals 12 residues. The CDR3 loop is CGVTGYNQPQHF. The DNA for the CDR3 is TGTGGCGTTACAGGTTACAATCAGCCCCAGCATTTT.

In the case of this clone: Other DNA sequences within the sample encode an identical CDR3. This chain connects TRBV7-9 to TRBJ1-5; weak D call: TRBD1 (5 bases). Trimming cost V 5 bases and J 0 bases, with 23 bases left between them. Germline values: CDR1 SEHNR, CDR2 FQNEAQ (reference sequence). The length of the CDR3 is 19 residues. As DNA, the CDR3 is TGTGCCAGCAGCATCCTTCCGGGACCCCTTAGAAATAGCAATCAGCCCCAGCATTTT. Its translation: CASSILPGPLRNSNQPQHF.

The J gene is TRBJ2-1, the V gene TRBV6-5; 7 nucleotides match TRBD1. Germline V lookup: CDR1 MNHEY, CDR2 SVGAGI. This CDR3 has 12 amino acids. Trimming cost V 8 bases and J 8 bases; bases outside gene matches: 6. DNA for the CDR3: TGTGCCAGCCGACAGGGTTGGGATGAGCAGTTCTTC. Residues: CASRQGWDEQFF.

This clone was counted between two and nine times. The chain has TRBV2 and TRBJ2-1; tentatively, D is TRBD1 or TRBD2 (6 bases each). CDR3 length equals 18 residues. Germline-derived CDR1 and CDR2 are SNHLY and FYNNEI. V lost 6 bases and J 0 bases, leaving 21 bases between the germline ends. The DNA for the CDR3 is TGTGCCAGCAGGGGGCCGAATTTCGGGGGCATCTCCTACAATGAGCAGTTCTTC. This sequence encodes CASRGPNFGGISYNEQFF.

In the case of this clone: One base away lies a much larger clone, so this may be a sequencing read error. This chain links TRBV28 with TRBJ1-2, with 9 bases that match TRBD1. The CDR3 extends over 14 amino acids. Trimming at V came to 4 bases and at J to 4 bases, leaving 4 bases not matched to a gene. Germline CDR1 reads MDHEN; CDR2 reads SYDVKM. CDR3 region: CASSSGTGLYGYTF. In DNA form, the CDR3 reads TGTGCCAGCAGTTCCGGGACAGGGCTCTATGGCTACACCTTC.

A word on this clone: Within the sample, other DNA sequences also encode this same CDR3. The J gene is TRBJ2-7, the V gene TRBV10-3; D is undetermined. The germline gives CDR1 ENHRY, CDR2 SYGVKD. V lost 2 bases and J lost 3, with 2 bases in between. The CDR3 sequence is 11 residues long. The DNA for the CDR3 is TGTGCCATCAGTGAGGGCTACGAGCAGTACTTC. It yields the protein CAISEGYEQYF.

The chain is built from TRBV10-3 and TRBJ2-2; TRBD2 might be the D (6 bases). CDR1 and CDR2 (germline): ENHRY, SYGVKD. V was pared by 5 bases and J by 7 bases, with 11 bases between. The CDR3 runs to 13 residues. CDR3 protein: CAISRGSGGELFF. Here the CDR3 DNA reads TGTGCCATCAGTCGGGGGTCTGGCGGGGAGCTGTTTTTT.